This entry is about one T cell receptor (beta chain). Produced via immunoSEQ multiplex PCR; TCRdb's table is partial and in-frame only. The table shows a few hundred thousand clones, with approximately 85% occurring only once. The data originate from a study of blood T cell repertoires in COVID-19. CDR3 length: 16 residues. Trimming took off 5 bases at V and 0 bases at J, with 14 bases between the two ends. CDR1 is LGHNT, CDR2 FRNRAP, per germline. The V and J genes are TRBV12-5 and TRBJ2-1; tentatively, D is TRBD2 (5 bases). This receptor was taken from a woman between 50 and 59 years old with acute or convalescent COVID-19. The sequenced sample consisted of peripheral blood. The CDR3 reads CASGTLRAGSYNEQFF. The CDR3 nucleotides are TGTGCTAGTGGTACGCTCCGGGCGGGCTCCTACAATGAGCAGTTCTTC.